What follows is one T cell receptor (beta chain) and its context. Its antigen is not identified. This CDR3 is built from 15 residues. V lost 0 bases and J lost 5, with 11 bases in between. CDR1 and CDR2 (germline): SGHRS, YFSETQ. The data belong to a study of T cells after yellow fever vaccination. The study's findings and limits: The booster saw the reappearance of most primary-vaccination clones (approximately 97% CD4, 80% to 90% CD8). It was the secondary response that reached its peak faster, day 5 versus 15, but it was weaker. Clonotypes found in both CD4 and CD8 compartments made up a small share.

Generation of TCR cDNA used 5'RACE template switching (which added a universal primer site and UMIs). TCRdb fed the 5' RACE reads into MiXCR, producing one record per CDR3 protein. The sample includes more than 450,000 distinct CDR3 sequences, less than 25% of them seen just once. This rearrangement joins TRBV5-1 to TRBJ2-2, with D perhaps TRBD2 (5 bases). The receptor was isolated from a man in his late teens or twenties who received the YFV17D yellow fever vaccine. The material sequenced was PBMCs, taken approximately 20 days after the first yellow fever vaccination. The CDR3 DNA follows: TGCGCCAGCAGCTTGGCGCGGGTACGGACCGGGGAGCTGTTTTTT. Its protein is CASSLARVRTGELFF.